A selection of T cell receptor beta chains follows, all from one sample in a study of beta chain features in type 1 diabetes. TCRdb's copy holds only in-frame clones and misses some; the assay was immunoSEQ multiplex PCR. Found here are 330,000 or so clones, roughly 12% of them singletons; the top ten hold 0.01%. Sequencing was carried out using naive CD4+ T cells from blood. Every receptor here comes from a woman between 18 and 29 years old with type 1 diabetes. Both conserved end residues are part of each CDR3. A D gene is named only where the DNA matches it firmly. Rows give clone size only sometimes, using once, few, many, or a class for an expanded clone.

D gene,clone size,J gene,V gene,CDR3 protein,CDR3 DNA
NA,few,TRBJ2-7,TRBV5-1,CASSLGGDSYEQYF,TGCGCCAGCAGCTTGGGCGGAGACTCCTACGAGCAGTACTTC
TRBD2,NA,TRBJ2-5,TRBV7-2,CASSLVLAGYGETQYF,TGTGCCAGCAGCTTAGTGCTAGCGGGGTATGGAGAGACCCAGTACTTC
TRBD1,few,TRBJ1-3,TRBV9,CASSVGQGARNTIYF,TGTGCCAGCAGCGTAGGGCAGGGGGCGAGAAACACCATATATTTT
NA,few,TRBJ2-7,TRBV28,CASSKQGSYEQYF,TGTGCCAGCAGCAAACAGGGCTCCTACGAGCAGTACTTC
NA,few,TRBJ2-7,TRBV6-6,CASSYPNSIQGEQYF,TGTGCCAGCAGTTACCCGAACTCCATCCAGGGCGAGCAGTACTTC
TRBD1,NA,TRBJ1-2,TRBV7-8,CASSLAQGVSYGCTF,TGTGCCAGCAGCTTAGCACAGGGGGTCTCCTATGGCTGCACCTTC
TRBD2,NA,TRBJ2-1,TRBV11-2,CASSPGGLAGFYNEQFF,TGTGCCAGCAGCCCAGGGGGACTAGCGGGATTCTACAATGAGCAGTTCTTC
TRBD1,few,TRBJ1-1,TRBV29-1,CSAREGTANTEAFF,TGCAGCGCCCGGGAGGGGACAGCTAACACTGAAGCTTTCTTT
TRBD1,NA,TRBJ2-7,TRBV5-1,CASSWDSYEQYF,TGCGCCAGCAGCTGGGACAGCTACGAGCAGTACTTC
NA,few,TRBJ2-7,TRBV7-2,CASSYLNRDYEQYF,TGTGCCAGCAGCTACCTGAACAGGGACTACGAGCAGTACTTC
NA,few,TRBJ2-2,TRBV7-2,CASSLLSGELFF,TGTGCCAGCAGCTTATTGTCTGGGGAGCTGTTTTTT
TRBD1,NA,TRBJ2-5,TRBV6-5,CASSPSGQEETQYF,TGTGCCAGCAGTCCTAGTGGACAGGAAGAGACCCAGTACTTC